This is a list of T cell receptor beta chains from one sample in a study of memory CD4+ T cells and cytomegalovirus serostatus. Assay: immunoSEQ multiplex PCR; the TCRdb copy retains only in-frame clones and omits some. Here the sample spans about 58,000 clones, under 90% being singletons. Input material: memory CD4+ T cells from blood. The receptor set was obtained from an adult in good health and CMV-seronegative. Some clones in this sample may be carry-over from other donors' samples. CDR3s include the opening cysteine and the closing phenylalanine or tryptophan. The D gene is left open where the match is weak. The listing skips clone size in some rows; elsewhere it reads once, few, many or a size class.

cdr3_aa: CASSQIAGGPGEQFF; cdr3_nt: TGTGCCAGCAGCCAGATAGCGGGAGGGCCTGGTGAGCAGTTCTTC; j_call: TRBJ2-1; clone_size: once; v_call: TRBV4-2; d_call: TRBD2
cdr3_aa: CASSDLQNTEAFF; cdr3_nt: TGTGCCAGCTCAGATCTACAGAACACTGAAGCTTTCTTT; j_call: TRBJ1-1; clone_size: -; v_call: TRBV18; d_call: -
cdr3_aa: CASSGRLGKNIQYF; cdr3_nt: TGTGCCAGCAGCGGGAGATTAGGCAAAAACATTCAGTACTTC; j_call: TRBJ2-4; clone_size: -; v_call: TRBV28; d_call: -
cdr3_aa: CASSKATNYGYTF; cdr3_nt: TGCGCCAGCAGTAAGGCGACTAACTATGGCTACACCTTC; j_call: TRBJ1-2; clone_size: -; v_call: TRBV10-1; d_call: -
cdr3_aa: CASSATGNTEAFF; cdr3_nt: TGTGCCAGCTCGGCTACAGGGAACACTGAAGCTTTCTTT; j_call: TRBJ1-1; clone_size: -; v_call: TRBV18; d_call: -
cdr3_aa: CAWSDGKRSNRPQHF; cdr3_nt: TGTGCCTGGAGTGATGGGAAGCGCTCCAATCGGCCCCAGCATTTT; j_call: TRBJ1-5; clone_size: -; v_call: TRBV30; d_call: -
cdr3_aa: CASSLDRGRYEQYF; cdr3_nt: TGTGCCAGCAGCTTAGACAGGGGACGGTACGAGCAGTACTTC; j_call: TRBJ2-7; clone_size: -; v_call: TRBV7-9; d_call: TRBD1
cdr3_aa: CASSLVGAVRYGYTF; cdr3_nt: TGTGCCAGCAGCTTGGTGGGGGCGGTTAGATATGGCTACACCTTC; j_call: TRBJ1-2; clone_size: once; v_call: TRBV5-4; d_call: -
cdr3_aa: CASSPETGFSYGYTF; cdr3_nt: TGCGCCAGCAGCCCCGAGACAGGGTTCTCCTATGGCTACACCTTC; j_call: TRBJ1-2; clone_size: -; v_call: TRBV5-1; d_call: TRBD1
cdr3_aa: CSVGTGRYEQYF; cdr3_nt: TGCAGCGTGGGGACAGGCAGATACGAGCAGTACTTC; j_call: TRBJ2-7; clone_size: -; v_call: TRBV29-1; d_call: TRBD1
cdr3_aa: CASTCLAANTGELFF; cdr3_nt: TGTGCCAGCACCTGCCTAGCGGCGAACACCGGGGAGCTGTTTTTT; j_call: TRBJ2-2; clone_size: -; v_call: TRBV21-1; d_call: -
cdr3_aa: CASSLGVNVGNSPLHF; cdr3_nt: TGTGCCAGCAGCTTAGGGGTCAACGTAGGGAATTCACCCCTCCACTTT; j_call: TRBJ1-6; clone_size: -; v_call: TRBV7-9; d_call: -
cdr3_aa: CASSAFGTGELFF; cdr3_nt: TGTGCCAGCAGTGCTTTCGGCACCGGGGAGCTGTTTTTT; j_call: TRBJ2-2; clone_size: -; v_call: TRBV6-1; d_call: -
cdr3_aa: CASSLVIGRGSGNTIYF; cdr3_nt: TGTGCCAGCAGCTTAGTTATTGGCAGGGGTTCTGGAAACACCATATATTTT; j_call: TRBJ1-3; clone_size: -; v_call: TRBV7-9; d_call: -